One and the same sample provided the 10 T cell receptor beta chains below, sequenced in a study of cytomegalovirus exposure and HLA in healthy donors. The PCR employed 60 Vbeta primers together with 13 Jbeta primers. Generated by immunoSEQ multiplex PCR, the TCRdb table keeps only in-frame clones and is missing some. The sample consists of more than 85,000 clones, 75% to 80% of them appearing once. Input material: PBMCs. These receptors came from a male donor in good health and CMV-seropositive.

CDR3 loop: CATRGLNTEAFF. The CDR3 DNA sequence: TGTGCCACCCGAGGGTTGAACACTGAAGCTTTCTTT. The chain is built from TRBV28 and TRBJ1-1; no firm D call. Between the trimmed V and J ends, which lost 10 bases and 0 bases, there was a span of 9 bases. Germline lookup yields CDR1 MDHEN and CDR2 SYDVKM. The CDR3 has 12 residues.

This sequence joins TRBV11-2 and TRBJ2-2; 7 nucleotides line up with TRBD2. V lost 4 bases and J lost 4; bases outside the gene matches: 0. Germline-derived CDR1 and CDR2 are SGHAT and FQNNGV. The CDR3 runs to 13 residues. CDR3 protein: CASSWTSTGELFF. DNA of the CDR3: TGTGCCAGCAGCTGGACTAGCACCGGGGAGCTGTTTTTT.

The CDR3 sequence: CASTTGGLYNEQFF. CDR3 DNA: TGTGCCAGCACCACAGGGGGACTTTACAATGAGCAGTTCTTC. The chain carries TRBV9 and TRBJ2-1; the match to TRBD1 covers 8 bases. The CDR3 has 14 residues. Unmatched junction bases numbered 6, after V lost 6 bases and J lost 4 bases. Germline CDR1 and CDR2: SGDLS and YYNGEE.

The chain links TRBV25-1 to TRBJ2-2; tentatively, D is TRBD1 (6 bases). V was pared by 3 bases and J by 0 bases, with 11 bases between. The CDR3 has 16 amino acids. Germline CDR1 MGHDK, CDR2 SYGVNS. The CDR3 region has the DNA TGTGCCAGCAGTGATGTGGACAGCACGAACACCGGGGAGCTGTTTTTT. This gives the protein CASSDVDSTNTGELFF. Drawing the rest from reference TRBV25-1 and TRBJ2-2, the complete variable domain is EADIYQTPRYLVIGTGKKITLECSQTMGHDKMYWYQQDPGMELHLIHYSYGVNSTEKGDLSSESTVSRIRTEHFPLTLESARPSHTSQYLCASSDVDSTNTGELFFGEGSRLTVL.

A few counts support this clone. The V and J genes are TRBV4-3 and TRBJ2-1; 14 bases map to TRBD2. Germline V gene data show CDR1 as LGHNA and CDR2 as YSLEER. The CDR3 is 18 residues long. Trimming took 3 bases from V and 8 from J; bases not matched to a gene: 12. CDR3 region: CASSQRDSGTSGSDEQFF. For the CDR3, the DNA is TGCGCCAGCAGCCAGAGGGATTCCGGGACTAGCGGGAGCGATGAGCAGTTCTTC.

V usage is TRBV5-6 and J usage is TRBJ2-7; 7 bases line up with TRBD1. The CDR3 has 14 residues. The trim removed 5 bases at V and 2 bases at J, leaving 7 bases unmatched. Germline CDR1 is SGHDT and CDR2 is YYEEEE. CDR3 loop: CASSTTGTAYEQYF. The CDR3 DNA is TGTGCCAGCAGTACTACCGGGACAGCCTACGAGCAGTACTTC.

The chain joins TRBV9 to TRBJ2-7; D call uncertain. Germline loops: CDR1 SGDLS, CDR2 YYNGEE. Deletions cut 0 bases from V and 4 bases from J, with 11 bases between. The CDR3 consists of 14 residues. The CDR3 DNA follows: TGTGCCAGCAGCGTAGGCCAGGAACCTTACGAGCAGTACTTC. Translation: CASSVGQEPYEQYF.

This clone occurred a few times. The V gene is TRBV5-1, the J gene TRBJ2-5, with D possibly being TRBD2 (5 bases). Germline loops: CDR1 SGHRS, CDR2 YFSETQ. Between the trimmed V and J ends, which lost 9 bases and 2 bases, there was a span of 14 bases. The CDR3 contains 13 residues. The CDR3 sequence is CATPLGLQETQYF. Here the CDR3 DNA reads TGCGCCACGCCACTAGGTTTACAAGAGACCCAGTACTTC.

V and J are TRBV4-3 and TRBJ2-2; TRBD1 aligns across 9 bases. The V gene's germline CDR1 is LGHNA and CDR2 YSLEER. The CDR3 covers 16 residues. Unmatched junction bases numbered 10, after V lost 5 bases and J lost 6 bases. The CDR3 sequence is CASSYTTGGMAGELFF. In nucleotides, the CDR3 is TGCGCCAGCAGCTACACTACAGGGGGCATGGCCGGGGAGCTGTTTTTT.

The chain is built from TRBV5-1 and TRBJ1-4, with 7 bases matching TRBD1. V lost 1 base, J lost 8 bases, and 5 bases stayed unmatched. This CDR3 has 14 amino acids. CDR1 and CDR2 (germline): SGHRS, YFSETQ. The CDR3, as DNA: TGCGCCAGCAGCTTGACAGGGGCAGAAGAAAAACTGTTTTTT. Its protein product is CASSLTGAEEKLFF.